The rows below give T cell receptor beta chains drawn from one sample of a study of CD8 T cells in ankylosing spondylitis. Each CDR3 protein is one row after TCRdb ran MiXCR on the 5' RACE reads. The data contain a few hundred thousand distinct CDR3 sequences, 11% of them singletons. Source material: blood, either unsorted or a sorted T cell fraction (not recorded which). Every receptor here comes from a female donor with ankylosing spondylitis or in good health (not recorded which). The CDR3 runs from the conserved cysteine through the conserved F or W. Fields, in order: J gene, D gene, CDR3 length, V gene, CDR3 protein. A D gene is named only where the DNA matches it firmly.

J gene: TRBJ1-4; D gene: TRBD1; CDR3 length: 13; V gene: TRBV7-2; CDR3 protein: CASSYGQEEKLFF
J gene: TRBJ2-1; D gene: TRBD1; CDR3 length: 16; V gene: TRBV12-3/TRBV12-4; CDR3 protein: CASSNRDRVGSDEQFF
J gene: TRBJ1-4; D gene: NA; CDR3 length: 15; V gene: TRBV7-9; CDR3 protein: CASSPEGGLREKLFF
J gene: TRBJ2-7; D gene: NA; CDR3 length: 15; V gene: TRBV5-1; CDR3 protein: CASSRAGQSSYEQYF
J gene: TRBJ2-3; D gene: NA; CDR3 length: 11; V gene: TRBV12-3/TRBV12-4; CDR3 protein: CASSLAWPPDF
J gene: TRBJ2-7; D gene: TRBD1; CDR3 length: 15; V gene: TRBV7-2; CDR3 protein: CASSLSTGTGYEQYF
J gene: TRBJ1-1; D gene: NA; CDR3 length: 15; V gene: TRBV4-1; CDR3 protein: CASSQDPLGYTEAFF
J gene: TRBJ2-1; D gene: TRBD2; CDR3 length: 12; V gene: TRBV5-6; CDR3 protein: CASSRLTSGSVF
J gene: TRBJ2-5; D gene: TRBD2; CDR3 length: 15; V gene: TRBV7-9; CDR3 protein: CASSSSGGLQETQYF
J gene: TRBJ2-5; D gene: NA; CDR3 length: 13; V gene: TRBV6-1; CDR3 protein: CASRGHIQETQYF
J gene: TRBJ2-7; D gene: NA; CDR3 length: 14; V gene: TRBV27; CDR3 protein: CASSTTWGSYEQYF
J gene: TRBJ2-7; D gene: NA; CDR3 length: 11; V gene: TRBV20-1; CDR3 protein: CSAPGGYEQYF
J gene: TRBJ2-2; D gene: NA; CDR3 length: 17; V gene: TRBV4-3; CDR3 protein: CASSQSPGGQNTGELFF
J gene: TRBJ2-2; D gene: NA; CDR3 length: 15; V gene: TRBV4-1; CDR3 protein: CASSQEGRPNGELFF
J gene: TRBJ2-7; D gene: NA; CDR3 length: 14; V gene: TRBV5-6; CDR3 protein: CASSLVRGSYEQYF
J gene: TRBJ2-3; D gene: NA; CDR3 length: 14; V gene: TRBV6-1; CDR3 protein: CASSDRTKADTQYF
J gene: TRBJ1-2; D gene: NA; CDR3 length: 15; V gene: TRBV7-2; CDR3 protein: CASSSLERGAYGYTF
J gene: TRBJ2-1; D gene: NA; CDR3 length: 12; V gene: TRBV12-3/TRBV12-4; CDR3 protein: CASSFLGAEKFF
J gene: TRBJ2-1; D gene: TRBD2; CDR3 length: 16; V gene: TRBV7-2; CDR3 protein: CASSLVSGRGWNEQFF
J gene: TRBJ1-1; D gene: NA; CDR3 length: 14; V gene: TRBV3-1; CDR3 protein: CASSPERRNTEAFF
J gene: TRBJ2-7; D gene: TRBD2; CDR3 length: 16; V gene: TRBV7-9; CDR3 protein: CASSFPLAGGSYEQYF
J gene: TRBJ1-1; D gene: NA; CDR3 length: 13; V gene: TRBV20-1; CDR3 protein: CSATGQLGAEAFF
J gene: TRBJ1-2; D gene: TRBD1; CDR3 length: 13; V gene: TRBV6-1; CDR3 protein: CASRGTGSAGYTF
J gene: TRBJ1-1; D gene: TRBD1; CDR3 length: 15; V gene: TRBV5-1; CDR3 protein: CASSLEGQGNTEAFF
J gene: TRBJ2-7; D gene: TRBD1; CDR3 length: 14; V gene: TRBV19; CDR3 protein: CASSRTGGLYEQYF
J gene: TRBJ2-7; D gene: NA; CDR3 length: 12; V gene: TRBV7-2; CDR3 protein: CASSLVRDEQYF
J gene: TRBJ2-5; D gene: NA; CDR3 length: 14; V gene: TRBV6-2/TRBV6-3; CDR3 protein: CASKTLTSQETQYF
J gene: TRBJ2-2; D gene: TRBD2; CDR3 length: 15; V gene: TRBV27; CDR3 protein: CATAPAGARTGELFF
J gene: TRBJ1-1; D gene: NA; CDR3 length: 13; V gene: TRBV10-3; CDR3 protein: CAISQAGDTEAFF
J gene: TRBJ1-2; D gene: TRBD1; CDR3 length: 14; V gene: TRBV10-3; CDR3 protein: CAISVQGANYGYTF
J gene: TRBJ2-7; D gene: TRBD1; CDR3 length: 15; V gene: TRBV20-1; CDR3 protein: CSARAPDREYYEQYF
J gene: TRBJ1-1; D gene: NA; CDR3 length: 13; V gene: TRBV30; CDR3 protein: CAWSVQVGSEAFF
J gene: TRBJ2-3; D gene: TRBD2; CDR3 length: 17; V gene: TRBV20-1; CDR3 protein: CSARGQAGSPSTDTQYF
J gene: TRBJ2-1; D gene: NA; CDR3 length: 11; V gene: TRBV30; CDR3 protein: CACQLGYEQFF
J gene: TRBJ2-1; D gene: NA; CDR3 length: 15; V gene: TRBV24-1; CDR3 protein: CATSDYRSGVNEQFF
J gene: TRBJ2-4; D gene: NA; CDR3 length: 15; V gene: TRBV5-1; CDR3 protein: CASSYGGLAKNIQYF
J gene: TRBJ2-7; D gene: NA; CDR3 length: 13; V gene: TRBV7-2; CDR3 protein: CASSSERWGEQYF
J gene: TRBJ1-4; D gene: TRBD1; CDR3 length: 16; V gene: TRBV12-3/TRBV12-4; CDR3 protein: CASSTNTGGTNEKLFF
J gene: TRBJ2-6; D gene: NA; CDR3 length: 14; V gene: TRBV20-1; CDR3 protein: CSARADSGANVLTF
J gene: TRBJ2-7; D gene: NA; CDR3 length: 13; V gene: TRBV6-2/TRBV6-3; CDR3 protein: CASSYIGDHEQYF
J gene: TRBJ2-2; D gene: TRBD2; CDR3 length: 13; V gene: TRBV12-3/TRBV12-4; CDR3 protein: CASTLSGGRELFF
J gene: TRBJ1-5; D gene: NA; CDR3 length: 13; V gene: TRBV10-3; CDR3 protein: CAISNGRNQPQHF
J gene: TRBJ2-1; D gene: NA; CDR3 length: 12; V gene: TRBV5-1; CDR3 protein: CASSIQYNEQFF
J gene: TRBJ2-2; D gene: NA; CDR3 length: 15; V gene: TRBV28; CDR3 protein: CASSPDRDNTGELFF
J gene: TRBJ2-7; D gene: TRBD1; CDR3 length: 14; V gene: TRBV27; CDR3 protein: CASSRQGLYYEQYF
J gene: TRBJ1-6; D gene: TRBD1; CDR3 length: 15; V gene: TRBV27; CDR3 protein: CASKLDRGMYSPLHF
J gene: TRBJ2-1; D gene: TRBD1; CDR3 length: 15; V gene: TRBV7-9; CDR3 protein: CASSYGQGILNEQFF
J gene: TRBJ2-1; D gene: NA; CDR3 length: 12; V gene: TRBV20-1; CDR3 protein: CSARGPRDEQFF
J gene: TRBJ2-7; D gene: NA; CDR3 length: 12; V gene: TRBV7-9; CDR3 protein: CASSLVLPEQYF
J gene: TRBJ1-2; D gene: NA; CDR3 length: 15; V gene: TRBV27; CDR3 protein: CASRLGGPANYGYTF
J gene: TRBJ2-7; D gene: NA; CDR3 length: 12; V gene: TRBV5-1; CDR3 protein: CASSSADYEQYF
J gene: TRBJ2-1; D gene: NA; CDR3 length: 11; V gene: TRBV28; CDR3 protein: CASSPQTMRFF